This T cell receptor (beta chain) was identified during a study of shared clonotypes between healthy human individuals. General study points: In general, naive subsets displayed greater estimated richness than memory subsets did. In contrast to clonotypes shared by all four donors, non-shared clonotypes had lower generation probabilities. Rarefaction demonstrated incomplete sorted-subset sequencing despite large depth. In a handful of donors, around 5% of naive CD4 clonotypes appeared in common.

Germline CDR1 reads SGHTA; CDR2 reads FQGNSA. There are 13 residues in the CDR3. V lost 5 bases to trimming and J lost 10 bases, with 15 bases between them. Method: immunoSEQ multiplex PCR; TCRdb's copy keeps in-frame clones and lacks some. This table holds 850,000 to 1,100,000 clones, around 77% found once. This clone was picked up a small number of times. No antigen is known for it. This TCR came from a man aged 18 to 29 in good health. Some clones in this sample may be carry-over from other donors' samples. This chain uses TRBV7-2 with TRBJ2-1, with a tentative D call TRBD1 (5 bases). Sequencing was done on a sample of memory CD4+ T cells from PBMCs. As to subset: CD45RA-negative fraction. The CDR3 here is CASSLRQFWEQFF. The CDR3 region has the DNA TGTGCCAGCAGCCTGAGACAGTTTTGGGAGCAGTTCTTC.